The 4 T cell receptor beta chains below all came from one sample that was sequenced in a study of blood T cells in healthy people across ages. The authors ran a second PCR of about 6 to 12 cycles using a sample-barcoded 5' primer and a J-beta primer mix. TCRdb analysed the 5' RACE reads with MiXCR anew, one entry per CDR3 protein. The data hold approximately 730,000 distinct CDR3 sequences, with 43% observed a single time. The sample comprised blood. These receptor sequences come from a woman aged 60 to 75 in good health.

CDR3 sequence (DNA): TGCAGTGCTAGGGCAGAACAGGGGGTTGCGACCCAGTACTTC. Amino acid sequence: CSARAEQGVATQYF. This sequence joins TRBV20-1 and TRBJ2-5; 8 bases align to TRBD1. V trimming: 3 bases; J trimming: 7 bases; junction bases outside the gene matches: 10. In germline, CDR1 is DFQATT, CDR2 SNEGSKA (reference sequence). The CDR3 runs 14 residues.

The chain recombines TRBV7-2 with TRBJ2-1, with D possibly TRBD2 on 5 matching bases. Germline CDR1 and CDR2: SGHTA and FQGNSA. CDR3 length: 18 amino acids. Trimming pared 2 bases from V and 0 bases from J, leaving 17 bases between. CDR3 nucleotide sequence: TGTGCCAGCAGCTTATCGGGGTATGTGGGGTACTCCTACAATGAGCAGTTCTTC. This sequence encodes CASSLSGYVGYSYNEQFF.

V usage is TRBV27 and J usage is TRBJ2-5, with D unresolved. The CDR3 totals 13 residues. The V gene's germline CDR1 is MNHEY and CDR2 SMNVEV (reference sequence). Trimming pared 9 bases from V and 7 bases from J, leaving 18 bases between. CDR3 residues: CASSTPPFGTQYF. The CDR3 nucleotides are TGTGCCAGTAGTACCCCACCGTTTGGGACCCAGTACTTC.

The chain is built from TRBV21-1 and TRBJ1-4; the table's D call of TRBD1 was not tested on the DNA. TRBV21-1 is annotated as a pseudogene. CDR3 length: 14 residues. DNA for the CDR3: TGTGCCAGCAGCAAATGGGGCGAGTGGGAAAAACTGTTTTTT. It encodes CASSKWGEWEKLFF.